Described below is a single TCR beta chain sequence and its context. Its antigen is not identified. 60 Vbeta and 13 Jbeta primers were used in PCR. Assay: immunoSEQ multiplex PCR; the TCRdb copy retains only in-frame clones and omits some. The profile covers 150,000 or so clones, with about 77% appearing a single time and 9% to 10% taken by the ten largest. These data originate in a study of cytomegalovirus exposure and HLA in healthy donors. The CDR3 consists of 14 residues. The germline V and J ends were trimmed by 7 bases and 3 bases, with 16 bases remaining between them. The germline gives CDR1 SGHRS, CDR2 YFSETQ. Overall study findings and caveats: Cytomegalovirus association was assigned to about 150 TCR beta chains. The classifier reportedly diagnosed cytomegalovirus status with high sensitivity and specificity. Later analysis identified about 17,000 TCR beta sequences associated with HLA alleles, using a false discovery rate threshold of 0.05.

The receptor's source is a man younger than 35 in good health and CMV-seropositive. The sample was PBMCs. The gene calls are TRBV5-1 and TRBJ1-1, with D possibly being TRBD1 (6 bases). The CDR3 DNA reads as TGCGCCAGCCAAACAAATACAGGGTACACTGAAGCTTTCTTT. Residues: CASQTNTGYTEAFF.